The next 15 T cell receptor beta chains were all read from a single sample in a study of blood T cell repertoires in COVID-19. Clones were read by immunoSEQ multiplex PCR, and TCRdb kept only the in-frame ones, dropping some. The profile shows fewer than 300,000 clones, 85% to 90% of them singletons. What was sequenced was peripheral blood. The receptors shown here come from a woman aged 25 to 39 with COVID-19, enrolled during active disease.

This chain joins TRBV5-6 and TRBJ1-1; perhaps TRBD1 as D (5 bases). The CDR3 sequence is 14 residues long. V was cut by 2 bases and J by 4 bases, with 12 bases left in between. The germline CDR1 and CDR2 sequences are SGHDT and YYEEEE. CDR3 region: CASSLKGAGTEAFF. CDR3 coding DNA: TGTGCCAGCAGCTTAAAAGGGGCAGGCACTGAAGCTTTCTTT.

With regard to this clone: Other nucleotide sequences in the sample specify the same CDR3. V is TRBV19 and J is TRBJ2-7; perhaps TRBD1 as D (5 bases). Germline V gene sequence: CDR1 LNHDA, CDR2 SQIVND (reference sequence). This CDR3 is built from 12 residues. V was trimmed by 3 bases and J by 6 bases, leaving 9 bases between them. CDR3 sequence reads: CASSIRGREQYF. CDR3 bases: TGTGCCAGTAGTATTAGGGGTCGCGAGCAGTACTTC.

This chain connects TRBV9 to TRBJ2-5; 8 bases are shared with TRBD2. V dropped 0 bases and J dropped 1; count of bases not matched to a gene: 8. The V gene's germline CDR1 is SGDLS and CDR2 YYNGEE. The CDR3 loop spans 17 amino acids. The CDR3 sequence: CASSVGATGTSQETQYF. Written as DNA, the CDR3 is TGTGCCAGCAGCGTAGGAGCTACCGGGACTAGCCAAGAGACCCAGTACTTC.

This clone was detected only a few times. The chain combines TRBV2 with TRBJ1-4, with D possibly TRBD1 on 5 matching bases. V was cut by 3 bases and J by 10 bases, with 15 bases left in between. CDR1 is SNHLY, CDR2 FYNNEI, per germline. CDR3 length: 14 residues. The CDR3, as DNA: TGTGCCAGCAGTGACAGGGCGGGGGGTGGAAAACTGTTTTTT. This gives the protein CASSDRAGGGKLFF.

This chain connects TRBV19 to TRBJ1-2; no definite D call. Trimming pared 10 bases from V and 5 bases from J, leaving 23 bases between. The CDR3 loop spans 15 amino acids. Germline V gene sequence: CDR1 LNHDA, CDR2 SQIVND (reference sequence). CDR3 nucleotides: TGTGCCACCGCCCCCCAAGGGTCGGGGTGGTATGGCTACACCTTC. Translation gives CATAPQGSGWYGYTF.

The CDR3 here is CASSSGPNPPTVYEQYF. The CDR3 DNA reads as TGTGCCAGCAGCTCAGGTCCGAACCCCCCCACTGTATACGAGCAGTACTTC. The V gene is TRBV5-4, the J gene TRBJ2-7; D gene unclear. The CDR3 extends over 17 amino acids. The germline gives CDR1 SGHNT, CDR2 YYREEE (reference sequence). V shed 3 bases and J shed 4 bases, with 23 bases lying between them. Supplemented by reference TRBV5-4 and TRBJ2-7, the full variable domain reads ETGVTQSPTHLIKTRGQQVTLRCSSQSGHNTVSWYQQALGQGPQFIFQYYREEENGRGNFPPRFSGLQFPNYSSELNVNALELDDSALYLCASSSGPNPPTVYEQYFGPGTRLTVT.

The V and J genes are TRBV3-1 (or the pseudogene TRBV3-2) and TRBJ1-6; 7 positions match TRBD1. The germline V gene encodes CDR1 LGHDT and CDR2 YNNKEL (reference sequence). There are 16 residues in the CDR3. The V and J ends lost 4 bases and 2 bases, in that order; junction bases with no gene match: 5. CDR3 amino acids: CASSLQGGTYNSPLHF. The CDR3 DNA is TGTGCCAGCAGCCTTCAGGGGGGAACCTATAATTCACCCCTCCACTTT.

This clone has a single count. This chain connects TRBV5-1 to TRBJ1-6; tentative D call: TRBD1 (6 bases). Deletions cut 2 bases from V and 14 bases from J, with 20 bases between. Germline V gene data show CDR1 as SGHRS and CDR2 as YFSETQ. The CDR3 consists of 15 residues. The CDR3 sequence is CASSLGGRGRSTLHF. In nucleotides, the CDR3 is TGCGCCAGCAGCTTAGGCGGCAGGGGCAGGAGCACCCTCCACTTT.

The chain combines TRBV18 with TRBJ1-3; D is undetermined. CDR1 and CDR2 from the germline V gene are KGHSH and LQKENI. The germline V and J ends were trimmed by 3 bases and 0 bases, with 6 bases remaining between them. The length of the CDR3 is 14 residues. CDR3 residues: CASSPVSSGNTIYF. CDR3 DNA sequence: TGTGCCAGCTCACCGGTGAGCTCTGGAAACACCATATATTTT.

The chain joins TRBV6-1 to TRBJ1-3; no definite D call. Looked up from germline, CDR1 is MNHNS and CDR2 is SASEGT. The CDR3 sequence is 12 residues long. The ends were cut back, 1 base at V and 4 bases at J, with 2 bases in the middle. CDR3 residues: CASSEVGNTIYF. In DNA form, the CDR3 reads TGTGCCAGCAGTGAAGTAGGAAACACCATATATTTT.

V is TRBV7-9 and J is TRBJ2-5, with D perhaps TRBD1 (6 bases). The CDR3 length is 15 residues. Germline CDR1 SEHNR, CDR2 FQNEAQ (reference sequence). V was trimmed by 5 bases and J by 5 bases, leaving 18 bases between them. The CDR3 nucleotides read TGTGCCAGCAGCCCGCCTTTGGGGGCCGGTGAGACCCAGTACTTC. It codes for CASSPPLGAGETQYF.

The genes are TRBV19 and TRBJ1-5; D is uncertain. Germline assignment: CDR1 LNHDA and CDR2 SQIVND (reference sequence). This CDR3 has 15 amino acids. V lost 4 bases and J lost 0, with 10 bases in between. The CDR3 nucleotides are TGTGCCAGTAGTAAGTACAGCTATAGCAATCAGCCCCAGCATTTT. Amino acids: CASSKYSYSNQPQHF.

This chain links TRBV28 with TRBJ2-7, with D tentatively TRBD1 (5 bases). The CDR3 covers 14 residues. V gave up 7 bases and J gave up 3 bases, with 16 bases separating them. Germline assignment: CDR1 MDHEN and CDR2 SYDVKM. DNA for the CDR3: TGTGCCAGCACTTCAGGGTCGGTTAGCTACGAGCAGTACTTC. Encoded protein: CASTSGSVSYEQYF.

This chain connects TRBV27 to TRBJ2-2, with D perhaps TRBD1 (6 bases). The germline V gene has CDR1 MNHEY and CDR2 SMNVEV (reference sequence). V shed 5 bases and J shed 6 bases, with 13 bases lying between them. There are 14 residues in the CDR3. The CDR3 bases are TGTGCCAGCAGTCCTACCCAGGGGCCCGGGGAGCTGTTTTTT. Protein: CASSPTQGPGELFF.

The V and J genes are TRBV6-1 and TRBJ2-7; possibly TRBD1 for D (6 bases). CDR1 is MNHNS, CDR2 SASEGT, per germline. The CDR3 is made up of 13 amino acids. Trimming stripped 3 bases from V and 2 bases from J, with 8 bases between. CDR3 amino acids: CASSEQGTYEQYF. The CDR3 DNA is TGTGCCAGCAGTGAGCAGGGGACCTACGAGCAGTACTTC.